This TCR beta chain derives from a study of CD8 T cells in ankylosing spondylitis. V lost 6 bases and J lost 0, with 16 bases in between. Germline lookup yields CDR1 SEHNR and CDR2 FQNEAQ (reference sequence). The CDR3 loop spans 16 amino acids. Study outcomes and limitations: Some motif variants had been reported before (in reactive arthritis synovial fluid and blood).

One entry per CDR3 protein results from TCRdb running MiXCR on the 5' RACE reads. Of 200,000 to 250,000 distinct CDR3 sequences in the sample, under 12% were seen once. This clonotype was recorded at least ten times. Its antigen is as yet unknown. Sequencing was done on a sample of blood, either unsorted or a sorted T cell fraction (not recorded which). The origin of this receptor is a male donor with ankylosing spondylitis or in good health (not recorded which). This chain joins TRBV7-9 and TRBJ2-3, with D perhaps being TRBD1 or TRBD2 (5 bases each). In nucleotides, the CDR3 is TGTGCCAGCAGTTCAACCGAGGGGTTAAGCACAGATACGCAGTATTTT. This translates into CASSSTEGLSTDTQYF.